What follows describes a single T cell receptor (beta chain). Its antigen remains unidentified. This sample was included in a study of cytomegalovirus exposure and HLA in healthy donors. Broader study findings: Presence/absence analyses assumed roughly uniform sequencing depth across donors.

The CDR3 has 14 residues. The germline V and J ends were trimmed by 2 bases and 2 bases, with 9 bases remaining between them. CDR1 is ENHRY, CDR2 SYGVKD, per germline. PCR was performed using 60 Vbeta and 13 Jbeta primers. Data came from immunoSEQ multiplex PCR; TCRdb stores just in-frame clones and leaves some out. The sample table sets out approximately 61,000 clones. The rearrangement links TRBV10-3 to TRBJ1-2; D is unclear. Sequenced material: PBMCs. This sequence was found in a woman aged 18-30 years in good health and CMV-seronegative. The CDR3 sequence: CAISENNANYGYTF. In DNA form, the CDR3 reads TGTGCCATCAGTGAGAATAATGCGAACTATGGCTACACCTTC.